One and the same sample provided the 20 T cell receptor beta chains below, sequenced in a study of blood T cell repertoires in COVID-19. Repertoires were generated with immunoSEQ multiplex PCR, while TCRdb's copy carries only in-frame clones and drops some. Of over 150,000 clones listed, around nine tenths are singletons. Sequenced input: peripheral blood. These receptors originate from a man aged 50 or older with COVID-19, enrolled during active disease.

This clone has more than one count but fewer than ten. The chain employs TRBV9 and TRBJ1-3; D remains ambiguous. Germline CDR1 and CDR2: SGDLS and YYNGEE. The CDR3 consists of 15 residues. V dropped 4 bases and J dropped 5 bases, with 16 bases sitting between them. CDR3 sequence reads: CASSPGGRTRNTIYF. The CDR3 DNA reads TGTGCCAGCAGCCCGGGAGGGAGGACCCGAAACACCATATATTTT.

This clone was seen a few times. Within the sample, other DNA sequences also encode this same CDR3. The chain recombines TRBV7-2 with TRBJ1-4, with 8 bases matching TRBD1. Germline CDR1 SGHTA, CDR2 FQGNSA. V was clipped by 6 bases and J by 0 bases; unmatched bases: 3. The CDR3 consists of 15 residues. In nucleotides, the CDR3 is TGTGCCAGCAGTTCACAGGGGGCAACTAATGAAAAACTGTTTTTT. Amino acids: CASSSQGATNEKLFF. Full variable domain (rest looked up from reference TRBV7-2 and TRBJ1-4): GAGVSQSPSNKVTEKGKDVELRCDPISGHTALYWYRQSLGQGLEFLIYFQGNSAPDKSGLPSDRFSAERTGGSVSTLTIQRTQQEDSAVYLCASSSQGATNEKLFFGSGTQLSVL.

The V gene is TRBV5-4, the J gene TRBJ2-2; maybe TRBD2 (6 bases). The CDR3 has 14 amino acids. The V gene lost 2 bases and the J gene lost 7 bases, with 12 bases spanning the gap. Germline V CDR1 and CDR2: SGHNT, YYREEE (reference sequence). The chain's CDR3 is CASSLTGSVGELFF. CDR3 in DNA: TGTGCCAGCAGCTTAACCGGGAGCGTCGGGGAGCTGTTTTTT.

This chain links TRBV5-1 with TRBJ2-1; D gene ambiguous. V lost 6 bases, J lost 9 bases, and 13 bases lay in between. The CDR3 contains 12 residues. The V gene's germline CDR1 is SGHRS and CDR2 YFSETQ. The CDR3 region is CASTPDLIEQFF. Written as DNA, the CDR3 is TGCGCCAGCACCCCCGACTTGATTGAGCAGTTCTTC. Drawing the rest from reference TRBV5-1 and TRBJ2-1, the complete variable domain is KAGVTQTPRYLIKTRGQQVTLSCSPISGHRSVSWYQQTPGQGLQFLFEYFSETQRNKGNFPGRFSGRQFSNSRSEMNVSTLELGDSALYLCASTPDLIEQFFGPGTRLTVL.

DNA of the CDR3: TGTGCCAGCAGTATAGGACTGCTTAGGTATGGCTACACCTTC. It yields the protein CASSIGLLRYGYTF. The rearrangement joins TRBV27 to TRBJ1-2; no firm D call. Germline V gives CDR1 MNHEY, CDR2 SMNVEV (reference sequence). V was cut by 5 bases and J by 5 bases, with 15 bases left in between. The CDR3 length is 14 residues.

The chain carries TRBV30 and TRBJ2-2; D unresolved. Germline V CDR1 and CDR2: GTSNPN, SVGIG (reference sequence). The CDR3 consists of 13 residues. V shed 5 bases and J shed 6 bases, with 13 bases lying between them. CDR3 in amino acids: CAWANNKAGELFF. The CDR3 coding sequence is TGTGCCTGGGCAAACAATAAAGCCGGGGAGCTGTTTTTT.

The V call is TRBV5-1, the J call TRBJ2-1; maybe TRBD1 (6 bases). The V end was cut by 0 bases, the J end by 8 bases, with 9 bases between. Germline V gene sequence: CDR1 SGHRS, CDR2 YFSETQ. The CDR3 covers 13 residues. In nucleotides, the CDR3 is TGCGCCAGCAGCTTGGACAGGGCCGATGAGCAGTTCTTC. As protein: CASSLDRADEQFF.

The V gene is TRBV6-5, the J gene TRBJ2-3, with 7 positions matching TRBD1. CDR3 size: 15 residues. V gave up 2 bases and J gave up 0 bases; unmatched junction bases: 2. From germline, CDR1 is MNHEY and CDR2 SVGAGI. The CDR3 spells CASSYAGGSTDTQYF. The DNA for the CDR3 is TGTGCCAGCAGTTACGCAGGGGGAAGCACAGATACGCAGTATTTT.

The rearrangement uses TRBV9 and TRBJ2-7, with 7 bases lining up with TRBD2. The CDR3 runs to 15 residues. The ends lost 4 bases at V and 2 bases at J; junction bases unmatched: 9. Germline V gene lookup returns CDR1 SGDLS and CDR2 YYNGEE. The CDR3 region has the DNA TGTGCCAGCAGCTCGGGACTATTAGCCACCTACGAGCAGTACTTC. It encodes CASSSGLLATYEQYF. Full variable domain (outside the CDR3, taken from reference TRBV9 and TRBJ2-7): DSGVTQTPKHLITATGQRVTLRCSPRSGDLSVYWYQQSLDQGLQFLIQYYNGEERAKGNILERFSAQQFPDLHSELNLSSLELGDSALYFCASSSGLLATYEQYFGPGTRLTVT.

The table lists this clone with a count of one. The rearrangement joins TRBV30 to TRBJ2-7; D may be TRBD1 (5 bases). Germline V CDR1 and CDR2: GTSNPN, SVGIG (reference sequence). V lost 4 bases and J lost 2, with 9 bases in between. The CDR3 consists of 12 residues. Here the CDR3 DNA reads TGTGCCTGGAAACACAGGCCCTACGAGCAGTACTTC. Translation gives CAWKHRPYEQYF. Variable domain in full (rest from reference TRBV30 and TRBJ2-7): SQTIHQWPATLVQPVGSPLSLECTVEGTSNPNLYWYRQAAGRGLQLLFYSVGIGQISSEVPQNLSASRPQDRQFILSSKKLLLSDSGFYLCAWKHRPYEQYFGPGTRLTVT.

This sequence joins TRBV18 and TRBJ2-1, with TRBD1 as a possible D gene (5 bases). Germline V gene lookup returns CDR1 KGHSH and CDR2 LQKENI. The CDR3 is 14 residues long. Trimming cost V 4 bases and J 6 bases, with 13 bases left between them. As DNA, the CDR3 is TGTGCCAGCTCACTACAGGTAGATTTCAATGAGCAGTTCTTC. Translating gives CASSLQVDFNEQFF.

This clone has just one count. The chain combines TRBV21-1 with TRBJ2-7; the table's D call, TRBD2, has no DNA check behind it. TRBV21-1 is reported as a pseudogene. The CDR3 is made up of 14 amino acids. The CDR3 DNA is TGTGCCAGCACCTCTAGCGGGAGATCGGGGGAGCAGTACTTC. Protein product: CASTSSGRSGEQYF.

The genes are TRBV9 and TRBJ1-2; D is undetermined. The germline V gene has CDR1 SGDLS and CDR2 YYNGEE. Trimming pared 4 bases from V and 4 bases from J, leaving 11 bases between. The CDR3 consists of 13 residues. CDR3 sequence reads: CASSLTGSYGYTF. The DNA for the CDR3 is TGTGCCAGCAGCCTGACCGGGTCCTATGGCTACACCTTC.

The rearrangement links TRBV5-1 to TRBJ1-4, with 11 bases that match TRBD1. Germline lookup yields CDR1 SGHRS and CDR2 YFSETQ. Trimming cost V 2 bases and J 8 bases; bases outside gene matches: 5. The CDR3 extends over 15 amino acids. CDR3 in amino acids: CASSFGQGAWEKLFF. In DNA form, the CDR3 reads TGCGCCAGCAGCTTCGGACAGGGGGCATGGGAAAAACTGTTTTTT.

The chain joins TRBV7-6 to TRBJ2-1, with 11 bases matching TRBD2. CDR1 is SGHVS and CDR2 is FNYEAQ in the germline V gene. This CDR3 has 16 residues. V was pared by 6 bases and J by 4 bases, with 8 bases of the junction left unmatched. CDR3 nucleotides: TGTGCCAGCAGGCTCTCGACTAGCGGGATATACAATGAGCAGTTCTTC. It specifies CASRLSTSGIYNEQFF. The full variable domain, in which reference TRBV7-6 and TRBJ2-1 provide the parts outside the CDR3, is GAGVSQSPRYKVTKRGQDVALRCDPISGHVSLYWYRQALGQGPEFLTYFNYEAQQDKSGLPNDRFSAERPEGSISTLTIQRTEQRDSAMYRCASRLSTSGIYNEQFFGPGTRLTVL.

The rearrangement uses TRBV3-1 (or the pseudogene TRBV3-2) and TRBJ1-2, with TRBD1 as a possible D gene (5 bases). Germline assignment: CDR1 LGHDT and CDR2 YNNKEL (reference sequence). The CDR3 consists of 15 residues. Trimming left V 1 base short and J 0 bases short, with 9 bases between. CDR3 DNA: TGTGCCAGCAGCCAAGCAGGGCCAACTAACTATGGCTACACCTTC. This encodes CASSQAGPTNYGYTF.

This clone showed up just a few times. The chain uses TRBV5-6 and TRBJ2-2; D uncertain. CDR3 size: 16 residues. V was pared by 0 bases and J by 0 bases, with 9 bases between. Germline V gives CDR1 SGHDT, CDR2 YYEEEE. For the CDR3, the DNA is TGTGCCAGCAGCTTGGATTGGGCGACGAACACCGGGGAGCTGTTTTTT. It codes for CASSLDWATNTGELFF.

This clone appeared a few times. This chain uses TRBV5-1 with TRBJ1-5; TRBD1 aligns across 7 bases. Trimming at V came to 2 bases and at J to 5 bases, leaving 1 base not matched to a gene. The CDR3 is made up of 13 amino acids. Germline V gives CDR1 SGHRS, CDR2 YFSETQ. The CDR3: CASSLTGDQPQHF. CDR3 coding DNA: TGCGCCAGCAGCTTAACAGGGGATCAGCCCCAGCATTTT. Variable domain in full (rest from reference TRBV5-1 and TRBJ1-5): KAGVTQTPRYLIKTRGQQVTLSCSPISGHRSVSWYQQTPGQGLQFLFEYFSETQRNKGNFPGRFSGRQFSNSRSEMNVSTLELGDSALYLCASSLTGDQPQHFGDGTRLSIL.

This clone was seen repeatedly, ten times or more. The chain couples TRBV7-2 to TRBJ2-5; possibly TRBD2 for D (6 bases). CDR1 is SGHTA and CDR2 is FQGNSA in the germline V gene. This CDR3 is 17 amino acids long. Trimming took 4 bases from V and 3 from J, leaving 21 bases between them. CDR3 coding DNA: TGTGCCAGCAGCTGGGGGACCGGGGGTTTCGGAGAAGAGACCCAGTACTTC. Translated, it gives CASSWGTGGFGEETQYF.

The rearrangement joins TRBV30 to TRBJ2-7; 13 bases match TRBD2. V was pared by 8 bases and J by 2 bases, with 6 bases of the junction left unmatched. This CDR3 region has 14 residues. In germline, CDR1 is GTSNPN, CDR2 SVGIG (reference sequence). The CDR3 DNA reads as TGTGCCGCAACCGGACTAGCGGGGGCCTACGAGCAGTACTTC. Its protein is CAATGLAGAYEQYF.